The 32 T cell receptor beta chains below come from one sample, sequenced in a study of T cell repertoires in cytomegalovirus infection. TCRdb passed the reads through MiXCR, listing each CDR3 protein once. The sample includes about 140,000 distinct CDR3 sequences, 5.5% to 7% of them seen just once. The specimen sequenced was PBMCs. The receptors derive from a human donor in good health (CMV status not recorded). Some clones in this sample may be carry-over from other donors' samples.

Of note for this clonotype: A clone one base away is much larger, so this may be a read error. The genes are TRBV20-1 and TRBJ1-2; 9 bases agree with TRBD1. The CDR3 sequence is 15 residues long. Germline lookup yields CDR1 DFQATT and CDR2 SNEGSKA (reference sequence). The CDR3 coding sequence is TGCAGTGCTAGAGATATGGGACAGGGAAACTTTGGCTACACCTTC. Protein sequence: CSARDMGQGNFGYTF.

There are many counts of this clonotype. This sequence joins TRBV6-2 or TRBV6-3 and TRBJ1-6; D perhaps matches TRBD1 (5 bases). There are 14 residues in the CDR3. Germline V gene sequence: CDR1 MNHEY, CDR2 SVGEGT. Trimming cost V 8 bases and J 7 bases, with 15 bases left between them. The CDR3 DNA is TGTGCCAGCGGACCGGGACGGGTAAATTCACCCCTCCACTTT. Protein sequence: CASGPGRVNSPLHF.

The sample holds many counts of this clonotype. V usage is TRBV6-5 and J usage is TRBJ2-3; 13 nucleotides agree with TRBD2. Germline V gives CDR1 MNHEY, CDR2 SVGAGI. The CDR3 is 14 amino acids. The V segment lost 8 bases and the J segment 9 bases; nucleotides outside the gene matches: 8. CDR3 region: CASRGLAGHGTQYF. The CDR3 DNA reads TGTGCCAGCCGGGGACTAGCGGGGCACGGGACGCAGTATTTT.

This clonotype was seen ten or more times. The chain recombines TRBV7-9 with TRBJ1-1; possible D gene TRBD1, 5 bases. The CDR3 covers 12 residues. Per germline, CDR1 SEHNR and CDR2 FQNEAQ (reference sequence). The V end lost 3 bases, the J end lost 11 bases, and 13 bases lay between the germline ends. This CDR3 is CASSFQAGAAFF. The CDR3 bases are TGTGCCAGCAGCTTTCAAGCCGGGGCTGCTTTCTTT.

This clonotype was picked up many times. This sequence joins TRBV6-1 and TRBJ1-4; the D gene is possibly TRBD1 (5 bases). Germline assignment: CDR1 MNHNS and CDR2 SASEGT. CDR3 length equals 16 residues. V lost 7 bases and J lost 2, with 17 bases in between. The CDR3 nucleotides are TGTGCCAGCACCTCGGGGTCGGGGCGGACTAATGAAAAACTGTTTTTT. This encodes CASTSGSGRTNEKLFF.

This clonotype was detected ten times or more. V usage is TRBV10-3 and J usage is TRBJ1-1; 7 nucleotides align to TRBD1. J gave up 4 bases and V 0 bases, and 5 bases lay outside the gene matches. This CDR3 is 15 amino acids long. The germline CDR1 and CDR2 sequences are ENHRY and SYGVKD. Here the CDR3 DNA reads TGTGCCATCAGTGAGTCGCAGGGGGTCGGCACTGAAGCTTTCTTT. Protein sequence: CAISESQGVGTEAFF.

In DNA, the CDR3 is TGTGCCAGCAGTGCCTCGGGGAGCTACGAGCAGTACTTC. Residues: CASSASGSYEQYF. The V gene is TRBV2, the J gene TRBJ2-7; D might be TRBD2 (5 bases). CDR3 length equals 13 residues. V lost 4 bases and J lost 3, with 10 bases in between. Germline V lookup: CDR1 SNHLY, CDR2 FYNNEI.

This clonotype came up a few times. The V and J genes are TRBV15 and TRBJ2-7; 7 nucleotides agree with TRBD2. V lost 5 bases to trimming and J lost 2 bases; unmatched junction nucleotides: 3. The CDR3 spans 13 residues. Germline V lookup: CDR1 LNHNV, CDR2 YYDKDF (reference sequence). This chain's CDR3 is CATSGGVTYEQYF. CDR3 in DNA: TGTGCCACCAGCGGGGGGGTAACCTACGAGCAGTACTTC. The full variable domain, rest sourced from reference TRBV15 and TRBJ2-7, is DAMVIQNPRYQVTQFGKPVTLSCSQTLNHNVMYWYQQKSSQAPKLLFHYYDKDFNNEADTPDNFQSRRPNTSFCFLDIRSPGLGDTAMYLCATSGGVTYEQYFGPGTRLTVT.

This clonotype appeared a few times. The chain is built from TRBV4-3 and TRBJ2-2; 8 bases fit TRBD1. The ends lost 0 bases at V and 1 base at J; junction bases unmatched: 7. The CDR3 extends over 18 amino acids. The germline gives CDR1 LGHNA, CDR2 YSLEER. The CDR3 spells CASSQEKTGTGNTGELFF. For the CDR3, the DNA is TGCGCCAGCAGCCAAGAAAAAACCGGGACAGGGAACACCGGGGAGCTGTTTTTT.

This clonotype was seen at least ten times. The J gene is TRBJ2-2, the V gene TRBV7-8; D may match TRBD1 or TRBD2 (5 bases each). Germline values: CDR1 SGHVS, CDR2 FQNEAQ. The CDR3 is made up of 15 amino acids. Trimming pared 7 bases from V and 2 bases from J, leaving 14 bases between. The CDR3 reads CASNMRGRNTGELFF. The CDR3 bases are TGTGCCAGCAACATGAGGGGCCGCAACACCGGGGAGCTGTTTTTT. Using reference TRBV7-8 and TRBJ2-2 for the parts outside the CDR3, the full variable domain is GAGVSQSPRYKVAKRGQDVALRCDPISGHVSLFWYQQALGQGPEFLTYFQNEAQLDKSGLPSDRFFAERPEGSVSTLKIQRTQQEDSAVYLCASNMRGRNTGELFFGEGSRLTVL.

The sample holds many counts of this clonotype. J is TRBJ1-1 and V is TRBV12-3 or TRBV12-4; D remains ambiguous. The CDR3 contains 12 residues. V was shortened by 3 bases and J by 6 bases, with 8 bases between the two germline ends. The CDR3 spells CASSFGIAEAFF. The CDR3 coding sequence is TGTGCCAGCAGTTTCGGCATCGCTGAAGCTTTCTTT.

This clonotype turned up a few times. J is TRBJ1-5 and V is TRBV7-2, with unresolved D. CDR3 length: 15 residues. From germline, CDR1 is SGHTA and CDR2 FQGNSA. V lost 5 bases and J lost 2, with 13 bases in between. The CDR3 region has the DNA TGTGCCAGCAGCCCGGTGGGAGGTGGCAATCAGCCCCAGCATTTT. It specifies CASSPVGGGNQPQHF.

Turning to this clonotype: This may arise from a read error, as a much more abundant clone is one base away. The V and J genes are TRBV7-3 and TRBJ2-3; the D is unclear. V gave up 8 bases and J gave up 8 bases, with 20 bases separating them. In germline, CDR1 is SGHTA, CDR2 FQGTGA. The CDR3 is 14 amino acids. The CDR3 DNA is TGTGCCAGCGCCATGTTCCAGGCGGCAGTTACGCAGTATTTT. It codes for CASAMFQAAVTQYF.

Ten or more counts support this clonotype. The rearrangement uses TRBV7-2 and TRBJ1-3, with D perhaps matching TRBD1 (6 bases). The germline V gene has CDR1 SGHTA and CDR2 FQGNSA. This CDR3 has 15 residues. V was pared by 6 bases and J by 4 bases, with 16 bases between. CDR3 DNA sequence: TGTGCCAGCAGTCCGTTGGGGGCTGGGGGAAACACCATATATTTT. It translates to CASSPLGAGGNTIYF.

This clonotype was counted ten times or more. The V call is TRBV7-2, the J call TRBJ2-7; 7 positions agree with TRBD2. The CDR3 consists of 15 residues. CDR1 is SGHTA, CDR2 FQGNSA, per germline. Losses at the gene ends were 5 bases for V and 6 bases for J; bases not matched to a gene: 13. CDR3 protein: CASSQSGASGGEQYF. Here the CDR3 DNA reads TGTGCCAGCAGCCAAAGCGGGGCATCGGGTGGCGAGCAGTACTTC.

This clonotype was recorded many times. The chain employs TRBV7-2 and TRBJ2-5, with a possible D match to TRBD2 (7 bases). Trimming removed 2 bases at V and 4 bases at J, with 17 bases between. The CDR3 is 16 amino acids. Per germline, CDR1 SGHTA and CDR2 FQGNSA. CDR3 bases: TGTGCCAGCAGCTTACGTCGTGGGGGGGCCGGAGAGACCCAGTACTTC. This sequence encodes CASSLRRGGAGETQYF.

This clonotype was seen repeatedly, ten times or more. This sequence joins TRBV20-1 and TRBJ2-6; maybe TRBD1 (5 bases). In germline, CDR1 is DFQATT, CDR2 SNEGSKA (reference sequence). The CDR3 is 15 amino acids. Deletions cut 0 bases from V and 4 bases from J, with 10 bases between. The CDR3 is CSARDRVAGANVLTF. In nucleotides, the CDR3 is TGCAGTGCTAGAGACAGGGTGGCCGGGGCCAACGTCCTGACTTTC.

This chain uses TRBV28 with TRBJ2-7; TRBD2 aligns across 11 bases. The CDR3 runs to 16 residues. Germline V gene lookup returns CDR1 MDHEN and CDR2 SYDVKM. The ends lost 4 bases at V and 0 bases at J; junction bases unmatched: 5. The CDR3 sequence: CASSSQTSGASYEQYF. The CDR3 DNA follows: TGTGCCAGCAGTTCCCAGACTAGCGGGGCCTCCTACGAGCAGTACTTC.

This clonotype appeared many times. CDR3 in amino acids: CASSYPVGTDGNTQYF. Here the CDR3 DNA reads TGTGCCAGCAGTTACCCCGTTGGCACTGACGGAAATACGCAGTATTTT. V is TRBV6-9 and J is TRBJ2-3, with D hard to call. There are 16 residues in the CDR3. Germline CDR1 MNHGY, CDR2 SVAAGI. Trimming stripped 3 bases from V and 7 bases from J, with 20 bases between.

In this sample, this clonotype turned up many times. This chain uses TRBV7-2 with TRBJ1-1; D is uncertain. Looked up from germline, CDR1 is SGHTA and CDR2 is FQGNSA. The CDR3 has 12 amino acids. V lost 2 bases and J lost 1, with 2 bases in between. CDR3: CASSLTNTEAFF. The CDR3 DNA is TGTGCCAGCAGCTTAACGAACACTGAAGCTTTCTTT. The full variable domain, rest sourced from reference TRBV7-2 and TRBJ1-1, is GAGVSQSPSNKVTEKGKDVELRCDPISGHTALYWYRQSLGQGLEFLIYFQGNSAPDKSGLPSDRFSAERTGGSVSTLTIQRTQQEDSAVYLCASSLTNTEAFFGQGTRLTVV.

This clonotype turned up a few times. The V and J genes are TRBV7-8 and TRBJ1-1; the match to TRBD1 covers 7 bases. The junction had 9 bases not matched to a gene; V was cut back by 3 bases and J by 5 bases. Germline V CDR1 and CDR2: SGHVS, FQNEAQ. The CDR3 extends over 15 amino acids. The CDR3 bases are TGTGCCAGCAGCTTCCACAGGGACAGAAGAACTGAAGCTTTCTTT. Translated: CASSFHRDRRTEAFF. Using reference TRBV7-8 and TRBJ1-1 for the parts outside the CDR3, the full variable domain is GAGVSQSPRYKVAKRGQDVALRCDPISGHVSLFWYQQALGQGPEFLTYFQNEAQLDKSGLPSDRFFAERPEGSVSTLKIQRTQQEDSAVYLCASSFHRDRRTEAFFGQGTRLTVV.

This clonotype was found many times. V and J are TRBV28 and TRBJ1-2, with TRBD1 identical over 9 bases. The V segment lost 6 bases and the J segment 0 bases; nucleotides outside the gene matches: 11. CDR1 and CDR2 from the germline V gene are MDHEN and SYDVKM. The CDR3 length is 17 residues. The CDR3 reads CASSDPWGQGPNYGYTF. The CDR3 nucleotides are TGTGCCAGCAGCGACCCATGGGGACAGGGCCCTAACTATGGCTACACCTTC.

The rearrangement joins TRBV20-1 to TRBJ2-6, with D hard to call. V shed 0 bases and J shed 2 bases, with 2 bases lying between them. The CDR3 has 13 residues. Germline V gene sequence: CDR1 DFQATT, CDR2 SNEGSKA (reference sequence). The CDR3 DNA follows: TGCAGTGCTAGAGATGCTGGGGCCAACGTCCTGACTTTC. This gives the protein CSARDAGANVLTF.

This clonotype was detected many times. The chain has TRBV11-2 and TRBJ2-3; D is unresolved. CDR1 and CDR2 from the germline V gene are SGHAT and FQNNGV. CDR3 size: 10 residues. The germline V and J ends were trimmed by 3 bases and 14 bases, with 9 bases remaining between them. The CDR3 DNA follows: TGTGCCAGCAGCTTTGAGCACACGTATTTT. Amino acids: CASSFEHTYF.

The chain uses TRBV6-1 and TRBJ1-6, with 11 bases aligning to TRBD1. Germline V CDR1 and CDR2: MNHNS, SASEGT. Trimming removed 7 bases from V and 6 bases from J; junction bases left unmatched: 11. The CDR3 runs 17 residues. CDR3 sequence: CASNEGHGTGGNSPLHF. CDR3 nucleotides: TGTGCCAGCAACGAGGGCCACGGGACAGGGGGTAATTCACCCCTCCACTTT.

This clonotype was seen many times. This chain uses TRBV12-3 or TRBV12-4 with TRBJ1-2; D not certain. The CDR3 spans 12 residues. The V end was cut by 8 bases, the J end by 4 bases, with 11 bases between. CDR3 sequence: CASALASYGYTF. The CDR3 coding sequence is TGTGCCAGCGCCTTGGCTAGCTATGGCTACACCTTC.

The V and J genes are TRBV12-3 or TRBV12-4 and TRBJ1-1, with 12 bases that match TRBD1. The V segment lost 4 bases and the J segment 5 bases; nucleotides outside the gene matches: 2. The CDR3 runs 14 residues. The CDR3 coding sequence is TGTGCCAGCAGTTGGGACAGGGGGCGGACTGAAGCTTTCTTT. Amino acids: CASSWDRGRTEAFF.

This chain uses TRBV20-1 with TRBJ1-6, with unresolved D. This CDR3 has 16 amino acids. The germline CDR1 and CDR2 sequences are DFQATT and SNEGSKA (reference sequence). With 0 bases removed from V and 4 bases from J, the gap between germline ends came to 13 bases. The CDR3 protein is CSARDLGFLYNSPLHF. CDR3 bases: TGCAGTGCTAGAGATCTCGGGTTCCTTTATAATTCACCCCTCCACTTT.

This clonotype was seen ten or more times. J is TRBJ1-4 and V is TRBV9; tentative D call: TRBD1 (5 bases). Trimming pared 5 bases from V and 2 bases from J, leaving 13 bases between. The germline CDR1 and CDR2 sequences are SGDLS and YYNGEE. The length of the CDR3 is 15 residues. CDR3 sequence reads: CASSPLGVTNEKLFF. As DNA, the CDR3 is TGTGCCAGCAGTCCTCTGGGGGTGACTAATGAAAAACTGTTTTTT. Full variable domain (missing parts from reference TRBV9 and TRBJ1-4): DSGVTQTPKHLITATGQRVTLRCSPRSGDLSVYWYQQSLDQGLQFLIQYYNGEERAKGNILERFSAQQFPDLHSELNLSSLELGDSALYFCASSPLGVTNEKLFFGSGTQLSVL.

The table lists this clonotype with many counts. The chain has TRBV7-6 and TRBJ1-1; the D is unclear. The germline gives CDR1 SGHVS, CDR2 FNYEAQ. The ends were cut back, 3 bases at V and 4 bases at J, with 9 bases in the middle. This CDR3 is built from 13 residues. The CDR3 bases are TGTGCCAGCAGCTTTTTCGAAGGCACTGAAGCTTTCTTT. As protein: CASSFFEGTEAFF.

There are many counts of this clonotype. The rearrangement uses TRBV7-2 and TRBJ1-3; TRBD1 is a possible D gene (5 bases). V was trimmed by 5 bases and J by 0 bases, leaving 11 bases between them. From germline, CDR1 is SGHTA and CDR2 FQGNSA. This CDR3 is 15 amino acids long. CDR3 in DNA: TGTGCCAGCAGCCAAGGGGTTTACTCTGGAAACACCATATATTTT. Encoded protein: CASSQGVYSGNTIYF.

The table lists this clonotype with many counts. This rearrangement joins TRBV7-2 to TRBJ1-1; D perhaps matches TRBD1 (6 bases). Germline V gene sequence: CDR1 SGHTA, CDR2 FQGNSA. Trimming stripped 1 base from V and 5 bases from J, with 14 bases between. The CDR3 contains 15 residues. The CDR3 DNA follows: TGTGCCAGCAGCTTAGGTCACGGCAGGGGAACTGAAGCTTTCTTT. Its translation: CASSLGHGRGTEAFF.